A selection of T cell receptor beta chains follows, all from one sample in a study of blood T cell repertoires in COVID-19. Produced via immunoSEQ multiplex PCR; TCRdb's table is partial and in-frame only. The sample records 200,000 to 250,000 clones, 85% being singletons. Specimen: peripheral blood. The receptor source for this set is a woman between 65 and 79 years old with COVID-19, enrolled during active disease. The CDR3 runs from the conserved cysteine through the conserved F or W. D genes are given only for firm matches. Expanded clones get a size class; other rows say once, few or many, or leave the size out.

len,v_gene,j_gene,abundance,d_gene,CDR3nt,CDR3aa
15,TRBV4-3,TRBJ2-7,NA,TRBD2,TGCGCCAGCAGCCAAGAGGTTGCGGGAGGGCGAGAGCAGTACTTC,CASSQEVAGGREQYF
15,TRBV19,TRBJ2-1,NA,TRBD1,TGTGCCAGTAGTACCACAGGGGTGGGGTACAATGAGCAGTTCTTC,CASSTTGVGYNEQFF
14,TRBV7-2,TRBJ2-7,NA,NA,TGTGCCAGCAGCGTTACTAGCCTTGGGTACGAGCAGTACTTC,CASSVTSLGYEQYF
14,TRBV19,TRBJ2-1,NA,NA,TGTGCCAGTAGTATAGATGGATTAGCTCGGGAGCAGTTCTTC,CASSIDGLAREQFF
17,TRBV19,TRBJ2-2,NA,TRBD1,TGTGCCAGTATTCCGGAACTAAAGGGGACAGGGTCCGGGGAGCTGTTTTTT,CASIPELKGTGSGELFF
13,TRBV19,TRBJ1-2,NA,TRBD1,TGTGCCAGCGACCGGACAGGGGGTTATGGCTACACCTTC,CASDRTGGYGYTF
14,TRBV5-6,TRBJ1-1,NA,NA,TGTGCCAGCAGCTTGGAAGCAGGGAACACTGAAGCTTTCTTT,CASSLEAGNTEAFF
16,TRBV15,TRBJ1-1,NA,TRBD1,TGTGCCACCAGCAGAGATCTAGGCAGGGGGCAACCTGAAGCTTTCTTT,CATSRDLGRGQPEAFF
15,TRBV9,TRBJ2-6,NA,NA,TGTGCCAGCAGCGTAGGAGTAAGTGGGGCCAACGTCCTGACTTTC,CASSVGVSGANVLTF
13,TRBV6-6,TRBJ2-5,NA,NA,TGTGCCAGCAGTCTGGGGCTAGACGAGACCCAGTACTTC,CASSLGLDETQYF
16,TRBV25-1,TRBJ1-6,NA,NA,TGTGCCAGCAGTGAATACGGCAGGGGTCCTAATTCACCCCTCCACTTT,CASSEYGRGPNSPLHF
16,TRBV7-8,TRBJ2-3,once,TRBD2,TGTGCCAGCAGAGTAGGGACTAGCGGGAGGGCAGATACGCAGTATTTT,CASRVGTSGRADTQYF
14,TRBV6-5,TRBJ1-6,NA,NA,TGTGCCAGCAGTTTTGCAGGGGATAATTCACCCCTCCACTTT,CASSFAGDNSPLHF
17,TRBV3-1/TRBV3-2,TRBJ2-4,NA,TRBD1,TGTGCCAGCAGCCCAGGACAGGCCGAGCTAGCCAAAAACATTCAGTACTTC,CASSPGQAELAKNIQYF
18,TRBV15,TRBJ1-3,few,TRBD1,TGTGCCACCAGCAGAGATACCGGGACAGGGTGGGGAAGAAACACCATATATTTT,CATSRDTGTGWGRNTIYF
16,TRBV2,TRBJ1-5,NA,TRBD1,TGTGCCAGCAGTGGAACAGGGGGCATGGGTAATCAGCCCCAGCATTTT,CASSGTGGMGNQPQHF
14,TRBV7-9,TRBJ2-3,NA,NA,TGTGCCAGCAGCTTGTCAGGGGCCACAGATACGCAGTATTTT,CASSLSGATDTQYF
17,TRBV6-1,TRBJ1-2,few,TRBD1,TGTGCCAGCAGTGAAGCGCTTCAGGGGGGAAATAACTATGGCTACACCTTC,CASSEALQGGNNYGYTF
11,TRBV29-1,TRBJ2-4,NA,NA,TGCAGCCTGAGCCTAAAAAACATTCAGTACTTC,CSLSLKNIQYF
15,TRBV7-8,TRBJ1-5,NA,NA,TGTGCCAGCAGCTTAGTGGAGGGGTTCAATCAGCCCCAGCATTTT,CASSLVEGFNQPQHF
16,TRBV6-5,TRBJ1-4,NA,TRBD1,TGTGCCAGCAGTTACCCGTGGACAGGGGAAGCGGAAAAACTGTTTTTT,CASSYPWTGEAEKLFF
20,TRBV5-1,TRBJ2-3,once,TRBD2,TGCGCCAGCAGCCCCGGCCGGCTAGCGGGAGGTAGAGCTAGCACAGATACGCAGTATTTT,CASSPGRLAGGRASTDTQYF
14,TRBV19,TRBJ1-1,NA,NA,TGTGCCAGTAACCTACAGGGCACGAACACTGAAGCTTTCTTT,CASNLQGTNTEAFF
15,TRBV7-3,TRBJ2-1,NA,NA,TGTGCCAGCAGCCCCTACCGGGGCTCCTACAATGAGCAGTTCTTC,CASSPYRGSYNEQFF
15,TRBV6-5,TRBJ1-4,NA,TRBD1,TGTGCCAGCAGCGTCCCGGGACAGACCTATGAAAAACTGTTTTTT,CASSVPGQTYEKLFF
15,TRBV7-8,TRBJ1-6,NA,TRBD1,TGTGCCAGCACTCGGGGACAGGGAAAGAATTCACCCCTCCACTTT,CASTRGQGKNSPLHF
16,TRBV7-2,TRBJ2-1,NA,NA,TGTGCCAGCAGCTTACTTTCCCGAGGGCCTAACAATGAGCAGTTCTTC,CASSLLSRGPNNEQFF
15,TRBV7-6,TRBJ2-5,NA,NA,TGTGCCAGCAGCCCTCGGGCGGGGGCGGGAGAGACCCAGTACTTC,CASSPRAGAGETQYF
13,TRBV6-6,TRBJ2-7,NA,NA,TGTGCCAGCAGTTTGTCAGGGGCCTACGAGCAGTACTTC,CASSLSGAYEQYF
15,TRBV27,TRBJ2-7,NA,TRBD2,TGTGCCAGCAGTTTAAGACTAGCGGGATTCTACGAGCAGTACTTC,CASSLRLAGFYEQYF
15,TRBV7-3,TRBJ2-3,NA,NA,TGTGCCAGCAGCTTAACGTTCCAAAGCACAGATACGCAGTATTTT,CASSLTFQSTDTQYF
19,TRBV7-6,TRBJ2-5,NA,TRBD2,TGTGCCAGCAGCTTGCCGACTAGCGGTGGTCCCATGGGACAAGAGACCCAGTACTTC,CASSLPTSGGPMGQETQYF